The sequence of this T cell receptor (beta chain) was determined in a study of CD8 T cell repertoires and HIV-1 epitope variants. Study-wide background: Twenty-five autologous and known Gag and Nef epitope variant peptides each stimulated T cells separately. Enriched T cells were co-cultured with equal autologous T cell-negative cells. An uncultured baseline aliquot held 1M T cells. Findings and caveats of the study: Most of the nine antigen-specific clonotypes appeared cross-reactive to autologous or escape variants.

J gave up 1 base and V 2 bases, and 5 bases lay outside the gene matches. Germline assignment: CDR1 SGDLS and CDR2 YYNGEE. The CDR3 runs 15 residues. Clones were read by immunoSEQ multiplex PCR, and TCRdb kept only the in-frame ones, dropping some. Of about 95,000 clones listed, 70% to 75% are singletons. For this clone: No antigen is known for it.

The TCR sequence derives from a male donor with HIV. The rearrangement joins TRBV9 to TRBJ2-7; 8 bases are a match to TRBD1. The sample was uncultured baseline CD8+ T cells from peripheral blood mononuclear cells (PBMCs). Written as DNA, the CDR3 is TGTGCCAGCAGCGTCGGGCAGGGGGCGTCCTACGAGCAGTACTTC. Translation gives CASSVGQGASYEQYF. The full variable domain, its missing parts supplied by reference TRBV9 and TRBJ2-7, is DSGVTQTPKHLITATGQRVTLRCSPRSGDLSVYWYQQSLDQGLQFLIQYYNGEERAKGNILERFSAQQFPDLHSELNLSSLELGDSALYFCASSVGQGASYEQYFGPGTRLTVT.